Listed here is a single T cell receptor (beta chain). Antigen unknown. This CDR3 has 14 residues. Looked up from germline, CDR1 is SNHLY and CDR2 is FYNNEI. V trimming: 6 bases; J trimming: 2 bases; junction bases outside the gene matches: 6. This entry comes from a study of cytomegalovirus exposure and HLA in healthy donors. General study findings and limits: Reportedly, diagnosis of cytomegalovirus status by the classifier showed high specificity and sensitivity.

Measured with immunoSEQ multiplex PCR; TCRdb has only the in-frame clones, and not every one. The table lists roughly 240,000 clones, 80% to 90% of them singletons, with about 3% in the top ten. The sample was PBMCs. The TCR originated in a man between 18 and 35 years old in good health and CMV-seronegative. The V and J genes are TRBV2 and TRBJ1-1; 7 nucleotides match TRBD1. The CDR3 coding sequence is TGTGCCAGCAGGAAGGGGACAGCTAACACTGAAGCTTTCTTT. It translates to CASRKGTANTEAFF.